Described below is a single T cell receptor (beta chain) sequence and its context. Its antigen remains unidentified. The data belong to a study of early T cells in non-severe SARS-CoV-2 infection. Study details: Chains from this unsorted whole-blood bulk RNA could not be paired.

Study results and caveats: Anti-spike CD8 specificities were favored by VDJdb matching, whose results missed private and CD4 specificities.

Researchers tagged individual cDNA molecules with unique molecular identifiers. Each CDR3 protein is one row after TCRdb ran MiXCR on the 5' RACE reads. The sample includes tens of thousands of distinct CDR3 sequences, about 5.8% of them seen just once. This CDR3 spans 13 amino acids. Germline V CDR1 and CDR2: SGHTA, FQGNSA. V was pared by 4 bases and J by 9 bases, with 16 bases between. This receptor was obtained from an adult who was a healthcare worker with PCR-confirmed SARS-CoV-2 infection or an uninfected control (not recorded which). Specimen: whole blood. The chain is built from TRBV7-2 and TRBJ2-7; D perhaps matches TRBD1 (6 bases). For the CDR3, the DNA is TGTGCCAGCAGCTCCAACTACAGGGTCGGGCAGTACTTC. It specifies CASSSNYRVGQYF.